This T cell receptor (beta chain) was documented in a study of OX40 agonist ivuxolimab in advanced cancers. Germline V CDR1 and CDR2: SQVTM, ANQGSEA. The CDR3 is 14 amino acids. V shed 3 bases and J shed 1 base, with 13 bases lying between them. Some clones are missing from TCRdb's copy, which holds only in-frame ones; the method was immunoSEQ multiplex PCR. This table has about 58,000 clones, around 90% appearing once. The chain joins TRBV29-1 to TRBJ2-7, with a weak D call TRBD2 (6 bases). Sequences were derived from CD4+ or CD8+ T cells sorted from blood, sampled in a trial of the OX40 agonist ivuxolimab. This TCR derives from an adult with an advanced solid tumor such as melanoma, head and neck, liver or kidney cancer. CDR3 region: CSVDTGLGSYEQYF. The CDR3, as DNA: TGCAGCGTTGACACGGGACTGGGGTCCTACGAGCAGTACTTC.